This T cell receptor (beta chain) was recovered during a study of radiotherapy plus CTLA-4 blockade in lung cancer. General study findings and limits: The authors reported that early blood T cell clone dynamics, with interferon-beta, best predicted response. Researchers report tumor-derived TCR clones expanding in blood after radiotherapy plus ipilimumab.

V dropped 4 bases and J dropped 4; count of bases not matched to a gene: 8. CDR1 MGHDK and CDR2 SYGVNS come from the germline V gene. The CDR3 spans 16 residues. Clones were read by immunoSEQ multiplex PCR, and TCRdb kept only the in-frame ones, dropping some. The repertoire includes roughly 66,000 clones, about 85% of them detected once, and less than 4.5% sits in the top ten. Notes on this clone: Its antigen is unidentified.

The chain is built from TRBV25-1 and TRBJ2-7; 12 bases are shared with TRBD2. The sample here was peripheral blood, taken from a patient treated with radiotherapy plus ipilimumab. This TCR was sampled from a human donor with non-small cell lung cancer who had a partial response to radiotherapy plus ipilimumab. The chain's CDR3 is CASSAPGLAGGYEQYF. The CDR3 region has the DNA TGTGCCAGCAGTGCCCCGGGACTAGCGGGTGGGTACGAGCAGTACTTC.